This T cell receptor (beta chain) was sequenced in a study of shared clonotypes between healthy human individuals. Produced via immunoSEQ multiplex PCR; TCRdb's table is partial and in-frame only. Found here are around 2,000,000 clones, 90% to 95% of them singletons; the top ten hold 0.13%. The ends lost 3 bases at V and 3 bases at J; junction bases unmatched: 3. This CDR3 is 14 amino acids long. From germline, CDR1 is KGHSH and CDR2 LQKENI. As concerns this clone: Its specificity is unknown.

Study results and limitations: Against clonotypes common to all four donors, non-shared ones had lower generation probabilities. Measured sharing among donors was expected to vary with sequencing depth.

V usage is TRBV18 and J usage is TRBJ2-7; 9 positions match TRBD2. The clonotype comes from a young man in good health. Sequenced sample: naive CD4+ T cells sorted from blood. Subset indicated: CD45RA+ positively selected. CDR3 DNA sequence: TGTGCCAGCTCACCCCAGACTAGCGGCTACGAGCAGTACTTC. Residues: CASSPQTSGYEQYF.